A selection of T cell receptor beta chains follows, all from one sample in a study of shared clonotypes between healthy human individuals. Generated by immunoSEQ multiplex PCR, the TCRdb table keeps only in-frame clones and is missing some. The sample has 2,500,000 or so clones, 80% to 95% seen once. Input material: naive CD4+ T cells from PBMCs. These TCRs come from a man aged 18 to 35 in good health. Some clones in this sample may be carry-over from other donors' samples. Both conserved end residues are part of each CDR3. The D gene is left open where the match is weak. Size values are once, few and many counts, or a class for expanded clones, and some rows have none.

clone_size: -; d_call: TRBD2; v_call: TRBV5-1; j_call: TRBJ2-3; cdr3_nt: TGCGCCAGCAAAACTCTAGCGGGCATCGCAGATACGCAGTATTTT; cdr3_aa: CASKTLAGIADTQYF
clone_size: -; d_call: -; v_call: TRBV5-1; j_call: TRBJ2-2; cdr3_nt: TGCGCCGGAAGAGGGACGGCGAACACCGGGGAGCTGTTTTTT; cdr3_aa: CAGRGTANTGELFF
clone_size: -; d_call: -; v_call: TRBV7-2; j_call: TRBJ1-5; cdr3_nt: TGTGCCAGCAGCTTAGTTGGTGACTTTTATAGCAATCAGCCCCAGCATTTT; cdr3_aa: CASSLVGDFYSNQPQHF
clone_size: -; d_call: -; v_call: TRBV28; j_call: TRBJ1-3; cdr3_nt: TGTGCCAGCAGTTTTGGTAGTAGCTCTGGAAACACCATATATTTT; cdr3_aa: CASSFGSSSGNTIYF
clone_size: -; d_call: TRBD1; v_call: TRBV28; j_call: TRBJ1-4; cdr3_nt: TGTGCCAGCAGTGCCCCGGGGACAGGGGATGAAAAACTGTTTTTT; cdr3_aa: CASSAPGTGDEKLFF
clone_size: -; d_call: TRBD1; v_call: TRBV5-1; j_call: TRBJ2-5; cdr3_nt: TGCGCCAGCAGCTCATCGGACAGGAACCAAGAGACCCAGTACTTC; cdr3_aa: CASSSSDRNQETQYF
clone_size: -; d_call: TRBD2; v_call: TRBV5-1; j_call: TRBJ2-7; cdr3_nt: TGCGCCAGCAGCGCAAAGACCGGACTAGCGGGAGCATATTCCTACGAGCAGTACTTC; cdr3_aa: CASSAKTGLAGAYSYEQYF
clone_size: -; d_call: TRBD2; v_call: TRBV6-5; j_call: TRBJ2-5; cdr3_nt: TGTGCCAGCAGTTACGGTGGAGCGGGAGGAGAGACCCAGTACTTC; cdr3_aa: CASSYGGAGGETQYF
clone_size: -; d_call: -; v_call: TRBV30; j_call: TRBJ1-1; cdr3_nt: TGTGCCTCAGGAGGGGACGGCAGAATGAACACTGAAGCTTTCTTT; cdr3_aa: CASGGDGRMNTEAFF
clone_size: -; d_call: -; v_call: TRBV28; j_call: TRBJ1-3; cdr3_nt: TGTGCCAGCAGACATCGGGTTTTCGGAAACACCATATATTTT; cdr3_aa: CASRHRVFGNTIYF
clone_size: -; d_call: -; v_call: TRBV18; j_call: TRBJ1-5; cdr3_nt: TGTGCCAGCTCGCCGACTGGAGAAGATCAGCCCCAGCATTTT; cdr3_aa: CASSPTGEDQPQHF
clone_size: -; d_call: TRBD1; v_call: TRBV4-3; j_call: TRBJ1-2; cdr3_nt: TGCGCCAGCAGCCAAGGGCCAGGGGGGTATGGCTACACCTTC; cdr3_aa: CASSQGPGGYGYTF
clone_size: -; d_call: -; v_call: TRBV2; j_call: TRBJ2-5; cdr3_nt: TGTGCCAGCAGTGTGCGACAGACCCAAGAGACCCAGTACTTC; cdr3_aa: CASSVRQTQETQYF
clone_size: -; d_call: -; v_call: TRBV15; j_call: TRBJ1-2; cdr3_nt: TGTGCCACCAGCAGAGGGAAACAAGGGTCCTATGGCTACACCTTC; cdr3_aa: CATSRGKQGSYGYTF
clone_size: once; d_call: -; v_call: TRBV19; j_call: TRBJ2-1; cdr3_nt: TGTGCCAGTAGTGGCCTAGTGAACACCTACAATGAGCAGTTCTTC; cdr3_aa: CASSGLVNTYNEQFF
clone_size: -; d_call: -; v_call: TRBV6-5; j_call: TRBJ2-7; cdr3_nt: TGTGCCAGCAGTTACACAAGACGGGGAACCTACGAGCAGTACTTC; cdr3_aa: CASSYTRRGTYEQYF
clone_size: few; d_call: TRBD1; v_call: TRBV12-5; j_call: TRBJ1-5; cdr3_nt: TGTGCTAGTGGCACAGGGGTGGGCCAGCCCCAGCATTTT; cdr3_aa: CASGTGVGQPQHF
clone_size: -; d_call: TRBD2; v_call: TRBV7-3; j_call: TRBJ2-3; cdr3_nt: TGTGCCAGCAGCCAACCCGGACTAGCAGATACGCAGTATTTT; cdr3_aa: CASSQPGLADTQYF
clone_size: -; d_call: -; v_call: TRBV30; j_call: TRBJ1-1; cdr3_nt: TGTGCCTGGACAGGGGCCCCGAACACTGAAGCTTTCTTT; cdr3_aa: CAWTGAPNTEAFF
clone_size: -; d_call: TRBD1; v_call: TRBV19; j_call: TRBJ1-2; cdr3_nt: TGTGCCAGGACATCCAGGGGGAGCTATGGCTACACCTTC; cdr3_aa: CARTSRGSYGYTF
clone_size: -; d_call: TRBD2; v_call: TRBV29-1; j_call: TRBJ2-1; cdr3_nt: TGCAGCGTTGAACCTGGCGGGAGGTCCTACAATGAGCAGTTCTTC; cdr3_aa: CSVEPGGRSYNEQFF
clone_size: -; d_call: -; v_call: TRBV18; j_call: TRBJ2-7; cdr3_nt: TGTGCCAGCTCACCACCTGGGAAGTACGAGCAGTACTTC; cdr3_aa: CASSPPGKYEQYF
clone_size: -; d_call: -; v_call: TRBV9; j_call: TRBJ1-2; cdr3_nt: TGTGCCAGCAGCCCGACTGAAGGGAACTATGGCTACACCTTC; cdr3_aa: CASSPTEGNYGYTF
clone_size: -; d_call: -; v_call: TRBV5-1; j_call: TRBJ1-2; cdr3_nt: TGCGCCAGCAGCCCCCTCGACTATGGCTACACCTTC; cdr3_aa: CASSPLDYGYTF
clone_size: -; d_call: TRBD1; v_call: TRBV25-1; j_call: TRBJ1-4; cdr3_nt: TGTGCCAGCGGCTCACAGGGGTCGACTAATGAAAAACTGTTTTTT; cdr3_aa: CASGSQGSTNEKLFF
clone_size: -; d_call: TRBD1; v_call: TRBV7-2; j_call: TRBJ2-5; cdr3_nt: TGTGCCAGCAGCTTCGGACAGGGGCCGCAAGAGACCCAGTACTTC; cdr3_aa: CASSFGQGPQETQYF
clone_size: -; d_call: -; v_call: TRBV28; j_call: TRBJ2-2; cdr3_nt: TGTGCCAGCAGTCTAACAGACACCGGGGAGCTGTTTTTT; cdr3_aa: CASSLTDTGELFF
clone_size: once; d_call: TRBD1; v_call: TRBV5-1; j_call: TRBJ2-5; cdr3_nt: TGCGCCAGCAGCCCCGGGACAGGGGGGTACTCCCAAGAGACCCAGTACTTC; cdr3_aa: CASSPGTGGYSQETQYF
clone_size: -; d_call: -; v_call: TRBV5-4; j_call: TRBJ2-5; cdr3_nt: TGTGCCAGCAGCTTGGTTCTGGGGGACTCAGAGACCCAGTACTTC; cdr3_aa: CASSLVLGDSETQYF
clone_size: -; d_call: -; v_call: TRBV14; j_call: TRBJ2-2; cdr3_nt: TGTGCCAGCAGCCAAGAAAAAGGTGATCCGAACACCGGGGAGCTGTTTTTT; cdr3_aa: CASSQEKGDPNTGELFF
clone_size: -; d_call: -; v_call: TRBV27; j_call: TRBJ1-1; cdr3_nt: TGTGCCAGCAGTTTAGACGGGAACACTGAAGCTTTCTTT; cdr3_aa: CASSLDGNTEAFF
clone_size: -; d_call: -; v_call: TRBV21-1; j_call: TRBJ2-7; cdr3_nt: TGTGCCAGCAGCAAAGCGCATAGGAACCAGAAGCAGTACTTC; cdr3_aa: CASSKAHRNQKQYF
clone_size: -; d_call: -; v_call: TRBV28; j_call: TRBJ2-3; cdr3_nt: TGTGCCAGCAGTTTGGGTCGGGGAAGGGATACGCAGTATTTT; cdr3_aa: CASSLGRGRDTQYF
clone_size: -; d_call: -; v_call: TRBV19; j_call: TRBJ1-4; cdr3_nt: TGTGCCAGTAGTATAAATGAGGGTAAAGAAAAACTGTTTTTT; cdr3_aa: CASSINEGKEKLFF
clone_size: -; d_call: -; v_call: TRBV18; j_call: TRBJ2-1; cdr3_nt: TGTGCCAGCTCACCCACTAGAGGTTCCTACAATGAGCAGTTCTTC; cdr3_aa: CASSPTRGSYNEQFF
clone_size: -; d_call: TRBD1; v_call: TRBV28; j_call: TRBJ1-5; cdr3_nt: TGTGCCAGCAGGACAGGGGCGAATCAGCCCCAGCATTTT; cdr3_aa: CASRTGANQPQHF
clone_size: -; d_call: -; v_call: TRBV28; j_call: TRBJ2-5; cdr3_nt: TGTGCCAGCTCAGTCAGACAAGAGACCCAGTACTTC; cdr3_aa: CASSVRQETQYF
clone_size: -; d_call: -; v_call: TRBV28; j_call: TRBJ2-3; cdr3_nt: TGTGCCAGCAGTTCGACTGGGGCGGTCCCAGATACGCAGTATTTT; cdr3_aa: CASSSTGAVPDTQYF
clone_size: -; d_call: -; v_call: TRBV6-1; j_call: TRBJ1-1; cdr3_nt: TGTGCCAGCAGTTCCTCCACTGAAGCTTTCTTT; cdr3_aa: CASSSSTEAFF
clone_size: -; d_call: TRBD2; v_call: TRBV25-1; j_call: TRBJ2-3; cdr3_nt: TGTGCCAGCAGTGTGGGACAACGCGGGGGGGCAGATACGCAGTATTTT; cdr3_aa: CASSVGQRGGADTQYF
clone_size: -; d_call: TRBD2; v_call: TRBV7-3; j_call: TRBJ2-1; cdr3_nt: TGTGCCAGCAGCTTTAGCGGGAGAGGAAACAATGAGCAGTTCTTC; cdr3_aa: CASSFSGRGNNEQFF
clone_size: -; d_call: -; v_call: TRBV11-2; j_call: TRBJ2-6; cdr3_nt: TGTGCCAGCAGCACGGGACGGACCCTCTCTGGGGCCAACGTCCTGACTTTC; cdr3_aa: CASSTGRTLSGANVLTF
clone_size: -; d_call: TRBD1; v_call: TRBV7-2; j_call: TRBJ1-5; cdr3_nt: TGTGCCAGCAGCTCACAGGGGGCTCAGGGCAATCAGCCCCAGCATTTT; cdr3_aa: CASSSQGAQGNQPQHF
clone_size: -; d_call: TRBD1; v_call: TRBV18; j_call: TRBJ1-1; cdr3_nt: TGTGCCAGCTCACAAACAGGGGGGGGAAACACTGAAGCTTTCTTT; cdr3_aa: CASSQTGGGNTEAFF
clone_size: -; d_call: TRBD1; v_call: TRBV10-3; j_call: TRBJ2-3; cdr3_nt: TGTGCCATCAGTAAAAACCGGGACAGCACCCTCACAGATACGCAGTATTTT; cdr3_aa: CAISKNRDSTLTDTQYF
clone_size: -; d_call: TRBD2; v_call: TRBV5-4; j_call: TRBJ2-3; cdr3_nt: TGTGCCAGCAGCTTGGCTCTAGCGGCCCGCACAGATACGCAGTATTTT; cdr3_aa: CASSLALAARTDTQYF
clone_size: -; d_call: -; v_call: TRBV2; j_call: TRBJ2-2; cdr3_nt: TGTGCCAGCTATCCCGCGAGAAACACCGGGGAGCTGTTTTTT; cdr3_aa: CASYPARNTGELFF
clone_size: -; d_call: -; v_call: TRBV6-1; j_call: TRBJ1-5; cdr3_nt: TGTGCCAGCAGTGAAGAAGGGGATCCTAATCAGCCCCAGCATTTT; cdr3_aa: CASSEEGDPNQPQHF
clone_size: once; d_call: TRBD1; v_call: TRBV18; j_call: TRBJ1-1; cdr3_nt: TGTGCCAGCTCACCCGGACAGGGGAGGGAAGCTTTCTTT; cdr3_aa: CASSPGQGREAFF
clone_size: -; d_call: -; v_call: TRBV14; j_call: TRBJ2-5; cdr3_nt: TGTGCCAGCAGCCAAGACGGGGGGACCCAGTACTTC; cdr3_aa: CASSQDGGTQYF
clone_size: -; d_call: -; v_call: TRBV5-6; j_call: TRBJ1-5; cdr3_nt: TGTGCCAGCAGCTTGGGGGGGGATCAGCCCCAGCATTTT; cdr3_aa: CASSLGGDQPQHF
clone_size: -; d_call: TRBD1; v_call: TRBV10-2; j_call: TRBJ2-7; cdr3_nt: TGCGCCAGCAGTGAGTCCCCGGGACAGGGTAGCTACGAGCAGTACTTC; cdr3_aa: CASSESPGQGSYEQYF
clone_size: -; d_call: TRBD2; v_call: TRBV29-1; j_call: TRBJ2-5; cdr3_nt: TGCAGCGTTGCTAGACTAGCGGGAGGGAAAGAGACCCAGTACTTC; cdr3_aa: CSVARLAGGKETQYF
clone_size: few; d_call: -; v_call: TRBV18; j_call: TRBJ1-1; cdr3_nt: TGTGCCAGCTCACTTACAGAGAACACTGAAGCTTTCTTT; cdr3_aa: CASSLTENTEAFF
clone_size: -; d_call: -; v_call: TRBV28; j_call: TRBJ1-4; cdr3_nt: TGTGCCAGCAGTATTTTAGGAGAAAAACTGTTTTTT; cdr3_aa: CASSILGEKLFF